This T cell receptor (beta chain) was identified during a study of blood T cell repertoires in COVID-19 (dated by TCRdb to between 2020 and 2021). With regard to the full study: Samples from collaborators originated in the United States, Italy and Spain and spanned both the acute and convalescent phases of COVID-19. The material from the prospective study consisted of cDNA or gDNA derived from T cells, B-cell-depleted T cells, or PBMCs. Deeply sampled blood TCRbeta repertoires from subjects exposed to, actively infected with, or recovered from COVID-19 were included in the dataset. The repertoires were released in a freely available public database meant as a resource for research on the immune response to SARS-CoV-2. Samples were obtained from the ongoing ImmuneRACE study (first 160 participants) and from about 1,300 subjects provided by 6 global collaborators. Sample metadata almost always included a de-identified subject ID, COVID-19 status, age in years and sex. Where HLA class I and class II types were available, the types were taken from metadata supplied by the sample provider, not from assay-based typing.

The collaborating institutions used their own protocols to collect whole blood in K2EDTA tubes. For TCRbeta analysis, collaborators shipped samples in one of three forms: frozen whole blood, isolated PBMCs, or DNA extracted from either of those sample types. Points the paper makes about the study in general: The amount of clinical and demographic metadata varied by source and participant and was provided uncurated.

At the junction V is shortened by 6 bases and J by 2 bases, with 20 bases in between. Including cysteine and phenylalanine, the CDR3 has 18 amino acids. Of the read, only the CDR3 DNA is kept; its 54 bases are in frame from base 1. CDR1 and CDR2 are drawn from the germline V gene: MDHEN, SYDVKM. Comments on this clone: Its recognized antigen is unknown. No per-base quality is available; no much larger clone lies one base away.

TCRbeta CDR3 regions were amplified from genomic DNA by means of the immunoSEQ Assay, a bias-controlled multiplex PCR. On the study's bioinformatics: Within the assay, amplification of reference gene primers was used to estimate how many nucleated cells each sample contained. To quantify the absolute abundance of each unique TCRbeta CDR3 rearrangement, sequence reads were collapsed and filtered. For each sample, productive Simpson clonality was calculated as the square root of Simpson's diversity index across productive rearrangements. The source is immuneACCESS, and TCRdb retained only in-frame sequences with V and J called. Part of the clones is not carried over; for the studies checked, unresolved V genes explain less than half of this, and the remainder is unexplained. The D gene and trimming were derived from the DNA, and the V and J assignments and clone size from that table. Recorded for this sample are about 260,000 clones; approximately 85% of them occurred a single time. Of the sample, 10% to 15% is held by the ten largest clones.

The receptor comes from a human donor in a cohort sampled during active COVID-19. The sequencing input was peripheral blood. The rearrangement combines TRBV28 with TRBJ2-6, and perhaps TRBD1 as D gene, on 6 matching bases. At the DNA level, the sequence is TGTGCCAGCAGCCAACACGGAAACAGGGTACCTGGGGCCAACGTCCTGACTTTC. This is translated as CASSQHGNRVPGANVLTF.